This T cell receptor beta chain derives from a study of blood T cell repertoires in COVID-19. Study-level information: Italy, Spain and the United States were the sources of the convalescent and acute COVID-19 samples. PBMCs, B-cell-depleted T cells, or T cells provided the cDNA or gDNA that made up the material.

In the study's own analysis: Amplification of reference gene primers provided the estimated nucleated cell counts. Libraries were prepared by immunoSEQ multiplex PCR; TCRdb keeps only in-frame clonotypes and omits some of them. V and J calls plus clone size are reproduced from that table; the DNA served to infer D and trimming. The sample consists of about 190,000 clones, 85% to 90% of them appearing once. The clonotype was recovered from a man aged 18 to 29 with active or convalescent COVID-19. Sequences were obtained from peripheral blood.

CDR3 sequence: CASSYGTASQPQHF. The CDR3 DNA reads TGTGCCAGCAGTTACGGGACAGCAAGTCAGCCCCAGCATTTT. The rearrangement joins TRBV6-2 or TRBV6-3 to TRBJ1-5, with 7 bases lining up with TRBD1. The CDR3 totals 14 residues. CDR1 MNHEY and CDR2 SVGEGT come from the germline V gene. V shed 2 bases, J shed 6 bases, and the junction held 4 bases outside the gene matches.